These 8 T cell receptor beta chains originate from one sample sequenced in a study of T cell repertoires in cytomegalovirus infection. TCRdb re-derived calls from the reads in MiXCR, one entry per CDR3 protein. The sample yields almost 500,000 distinct CDR3 sequences, roughly 10% seen once. The sequenced sample consisted of PBMCs. All receptors derive from a human donor in good health (CMV status not recorded). Some clones in this sample may be carry-over from other donors' samples.

The rearrangement joins TRBV5-6 to TRBJ2-7, with 7 bases fitting TRBD1. Germline loops: CDR1 SGHDT, CDR2 YYEEEE. The CDR3 has 13 residues. Germline trimming cut 3 bases from V and 5 bases from J; bases unmatched to any gene: 5. The CDR3 region has the DNA TGTGCCAGCAGCTCGACAGGGCTAGACGAGCAGTACTTC. It encodes CASSSTGLDEQYF.

This clonotype came up many times. The V gene is TRBV7-6, the J gene TRBJ2-7; 12 bases agree with TRBD2. V dropped 4 bases and J dropped 2; count of bases not matched to a gene: 3. CDR3 size: 15 residues. CDR1 is SGHVS and CDR2 is FNYEAQ in the germline V gene. The CDR3 nucleotides are TGTGCCAGCAGCTCCTCTAGCGGGAGGGCCTACGAGCAGTACTTC. Its protein product is CASSSSSGRAYEQYF. Based on the CDR3 plus reference TRBV7-6 and TRBJ2-7, the full variable domain is GAGVSQSPRYKVTKRGQDVALRCDPISGHVSLYWYRQALGQGPEFLTYFNYEAQQDKSGLPNDRFSAERPEGSISTLTIQRTEQRDSAMYRCASSSSSGRAYEQYFGPGTRLTVT.

Regarding this clonotype: A much larger clone lies a single base off, so this may be a read error. The chain couples TRBV28 to TRBJ2-3, with 10 positions matching TRBD1. Germline loops: CDR1 MDHEN, CDR2 SYDVKM. This CDR3 region has 12 residues. CDR3 coding DNA: TGTGCCAGCAGTTACTCGACAGGGGGCGCGCATTTT. Amino acid sequence: CASSYSTGGAHF.

The chain carries TRBV9 and TRBJ1-1; 9 bases map to TRBD1. Germline V gives CDR1 SGDLS, CDR2 YYNGEE. This CDR3 comprises 16 residues. The ends lost 0 bases at V and 2 bases at J; junction bases unmatched: 5. The CDR3: CASSVASTGGNTEAFF. The CDR3 DNA reads TGTGCCAGCAGCGTAGCCTCGACAGGGGGTAACACTGAAGCTTTCTTT.

The chain recombines TRBV28 with TRBJ2-3, with 8 bases fitting TRBD1. The J segment lost 4 bases and the V segment lost 5 bases, leaving 8 bases of the junction unmatched. CDR1 is MDHEN and CDR2 is SYDVKM in the germline V gene. The CDR3 runs to 15 residues. Here the CDR3 DNA reads TGTGCCAGCAGTACCCTGGACAGGGAGGCAGATACGCAGTATTTT. Its translation: CASSTLDREADTQYF.

This clonotype has just a few counts. The chain has TRBV6-5 and TRBJ1-2; TRBD1 is a possible D gene (5 bases). The CDR3 is made up of 14 amino acids. Germline V gives CDR1 MNHEY, CDR2 SVGAGI. Trimming took off 0 bases at V and 8 bases at J, with 13 bases between the two ends. CDR3 in amino acids: CASSYSLAGIGYTF. CDR3 bases: TGTGCCAGCAGTTACTCTTTGGCAGGGATCGGCTACACCTTC.

Ten or more counts support this clonotype. J is TRBJ1-4 and V is TRBV7-2; no firm D call. The CDR3 is 15 residues long. Germline V gene lookup returns CDR1 SGHTA and CDR2 FQGNSA. Trimming cost V 1 base and J 2 bases, with 8 bases left between them. CDR3 amino acids: CASSLGVVTNEKLFF. In DNA form, the CDR3 reads TGTGCCAGCAGCTTAGGGGTCGTTACTAATGAAAAACTGTTTTTT.

This clonotype showed up just a few times. The chain combines TRBV7-9 with TRBJ2-1; 11 bases are a match to TRBD2. V shed 5 bases and J 5 bases; nucleotides not matched to a gene: 5. There are 15 residues in the CDR3. CDR1 is SEHNR, CDR2 FQNEAQ, per germline (reference sequence). CDR3 sequence: CASSQTTSGNNEQFF. In nucleotides, the CDR3 is TGTGCCAGCAGCCAAACGACTAGCGGGAACAATGAGCAGTTCTTC. Drawing the rest from reference TRBV7-9 and TRBJ2-1, the complete variable domain is DTGVSQNPRHKITKRGQNVTFRCDPISEHNRLYWYRQTLGQGPEFLTYFQNEAQLEKSRLLSDRFSAERPKGSFSTLEIQRTEQGDSAMYLCASSQTTSGNNEQFFGPGTRLTVL.